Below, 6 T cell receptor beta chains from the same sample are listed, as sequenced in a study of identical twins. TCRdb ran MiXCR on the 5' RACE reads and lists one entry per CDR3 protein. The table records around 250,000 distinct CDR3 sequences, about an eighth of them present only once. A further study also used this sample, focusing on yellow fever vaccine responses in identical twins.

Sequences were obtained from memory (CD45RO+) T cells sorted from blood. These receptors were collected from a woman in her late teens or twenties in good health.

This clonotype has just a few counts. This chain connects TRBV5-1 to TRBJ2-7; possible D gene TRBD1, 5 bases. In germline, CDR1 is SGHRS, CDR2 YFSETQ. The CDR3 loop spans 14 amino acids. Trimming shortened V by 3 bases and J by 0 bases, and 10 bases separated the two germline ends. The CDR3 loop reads CASSSTEVSYEQYF. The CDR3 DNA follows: TGCGCCAGCAGCTCGACAGAAGTCTCCTACGAGCAGTACTTC.

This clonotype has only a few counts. CDR3 in DNA: TGCAGCGTTCATGGGGGCAATGAGCAGTTCTTC. Its translation is CSVHGGNEQFF. The chain has TRBV29-1 and TRBJ2-1, with D possibly called TRBD1 or TRBD2 (5 bases each). The germline gives CDR1 SQVTM, CDR2 ANQGSEA. Trimming cost V 5 bases and J 6 bases, with 8 bases left between them. The CDR3 covers 11 residues.

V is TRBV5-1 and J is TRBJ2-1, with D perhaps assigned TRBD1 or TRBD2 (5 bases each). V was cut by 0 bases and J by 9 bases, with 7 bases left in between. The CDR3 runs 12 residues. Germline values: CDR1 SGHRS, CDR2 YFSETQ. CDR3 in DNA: TGCGCCAGCAGCTTGGAGGGGAGTGAGCAGTTCTTC. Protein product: CASSLEGSEQFF.

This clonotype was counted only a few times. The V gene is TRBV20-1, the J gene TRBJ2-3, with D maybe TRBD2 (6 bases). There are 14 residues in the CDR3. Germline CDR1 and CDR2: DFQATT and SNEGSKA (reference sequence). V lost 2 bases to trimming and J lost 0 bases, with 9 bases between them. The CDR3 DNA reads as TGCAGTGCTAGAAATCGGGGGAGCACAGATACGCAGTATTTT. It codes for CSARNRGSTDTQYF.

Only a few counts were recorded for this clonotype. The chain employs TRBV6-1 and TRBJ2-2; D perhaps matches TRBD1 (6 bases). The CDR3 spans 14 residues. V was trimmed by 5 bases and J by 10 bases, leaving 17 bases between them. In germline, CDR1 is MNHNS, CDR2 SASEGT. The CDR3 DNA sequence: TGTGCCAGCAGTCCGACCTTCTCAGGGGAGGAGCTGTTTTTT. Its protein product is CASSPTFSGEELFF.

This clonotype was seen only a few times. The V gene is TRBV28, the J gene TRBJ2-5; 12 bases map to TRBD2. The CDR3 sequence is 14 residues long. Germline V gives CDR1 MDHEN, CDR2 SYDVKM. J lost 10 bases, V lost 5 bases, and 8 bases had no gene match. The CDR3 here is CASSPASGRAFQYF. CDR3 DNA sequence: TGTGCCAGCAGTCCCGCTAGCGGGAGGGCCTTCCAGTACTTC.